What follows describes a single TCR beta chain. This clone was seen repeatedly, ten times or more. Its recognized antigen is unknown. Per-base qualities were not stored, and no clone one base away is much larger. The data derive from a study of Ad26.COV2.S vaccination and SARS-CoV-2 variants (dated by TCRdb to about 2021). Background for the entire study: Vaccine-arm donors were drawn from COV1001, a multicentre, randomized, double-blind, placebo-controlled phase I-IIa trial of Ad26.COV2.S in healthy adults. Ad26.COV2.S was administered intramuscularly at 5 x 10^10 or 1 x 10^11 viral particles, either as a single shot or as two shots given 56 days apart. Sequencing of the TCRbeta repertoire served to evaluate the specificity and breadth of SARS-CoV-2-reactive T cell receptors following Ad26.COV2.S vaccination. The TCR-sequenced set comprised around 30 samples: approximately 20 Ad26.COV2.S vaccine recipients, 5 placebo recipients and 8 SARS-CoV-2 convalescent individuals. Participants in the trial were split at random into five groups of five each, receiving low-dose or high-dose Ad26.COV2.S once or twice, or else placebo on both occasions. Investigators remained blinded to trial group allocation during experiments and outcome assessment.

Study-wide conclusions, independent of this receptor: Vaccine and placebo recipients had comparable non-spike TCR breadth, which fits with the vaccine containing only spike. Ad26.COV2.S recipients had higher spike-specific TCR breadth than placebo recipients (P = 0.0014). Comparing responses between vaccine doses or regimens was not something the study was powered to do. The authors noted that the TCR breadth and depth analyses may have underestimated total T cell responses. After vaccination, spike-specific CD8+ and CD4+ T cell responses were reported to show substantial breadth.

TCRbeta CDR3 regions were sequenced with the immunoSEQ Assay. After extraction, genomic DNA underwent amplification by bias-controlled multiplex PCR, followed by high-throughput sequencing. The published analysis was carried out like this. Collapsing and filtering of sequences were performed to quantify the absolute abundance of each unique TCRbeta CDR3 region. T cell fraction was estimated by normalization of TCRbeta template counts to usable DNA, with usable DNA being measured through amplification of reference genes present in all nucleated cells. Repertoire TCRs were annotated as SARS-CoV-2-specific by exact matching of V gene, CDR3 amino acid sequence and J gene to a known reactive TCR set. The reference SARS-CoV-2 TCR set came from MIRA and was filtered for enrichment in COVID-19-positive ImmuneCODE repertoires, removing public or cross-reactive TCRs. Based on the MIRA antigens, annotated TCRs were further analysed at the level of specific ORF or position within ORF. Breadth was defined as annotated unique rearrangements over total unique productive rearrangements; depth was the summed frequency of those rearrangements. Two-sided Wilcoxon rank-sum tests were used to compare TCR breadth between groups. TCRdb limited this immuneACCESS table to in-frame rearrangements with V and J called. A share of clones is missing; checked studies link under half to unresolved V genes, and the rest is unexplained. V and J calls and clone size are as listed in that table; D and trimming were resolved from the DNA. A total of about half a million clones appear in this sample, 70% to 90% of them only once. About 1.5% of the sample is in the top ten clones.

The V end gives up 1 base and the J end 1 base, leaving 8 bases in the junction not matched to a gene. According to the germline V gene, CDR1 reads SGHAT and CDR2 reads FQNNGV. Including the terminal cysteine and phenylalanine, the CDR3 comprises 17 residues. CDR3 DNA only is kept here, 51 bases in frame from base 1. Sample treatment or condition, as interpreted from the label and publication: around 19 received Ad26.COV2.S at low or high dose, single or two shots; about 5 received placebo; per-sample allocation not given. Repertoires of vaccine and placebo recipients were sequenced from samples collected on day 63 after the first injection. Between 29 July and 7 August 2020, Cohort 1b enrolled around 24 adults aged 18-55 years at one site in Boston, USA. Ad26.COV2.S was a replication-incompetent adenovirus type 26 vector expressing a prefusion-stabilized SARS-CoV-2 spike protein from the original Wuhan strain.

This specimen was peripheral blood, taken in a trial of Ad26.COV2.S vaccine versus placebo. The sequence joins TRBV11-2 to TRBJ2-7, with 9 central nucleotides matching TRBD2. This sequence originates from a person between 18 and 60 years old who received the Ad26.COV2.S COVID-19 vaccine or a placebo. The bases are TGTGCCAGCAGCTTAGGCAGCGGGGGGCTGGTTTCCTACGAGCAGTACTTC. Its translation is CASSLGSGGLVSYEQYF. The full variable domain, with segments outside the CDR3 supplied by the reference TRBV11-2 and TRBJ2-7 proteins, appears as EAGVAQSPRYKIIEKRQSVAFWCNPISGHATLYWYQQILGQGPKLLIQFQNNGVVDDSQLPKDRFSAERLKGVDSTLKIQPAKLEDSAVYLCASSLGSGGLVSYEQYFGPGTRLTVT.